These T cell receptor beta chains were read from a single sample in a study of T cell responses to AZD1222 COVID-19 vaccine. Profiling relied on immunoSEQ multiplex PCR, and the TCRdb table lists in-frame clones only, not all of them. The table records approximately 120,000 clones, about 87% of them present only once. The material was peripheral blood, obtained on day 0 of AZD1222 vaccination. The source of these receptors is an adult in good health. CDR3s include the opening cysteine and the closing phenylalanine or tryptophan. The order of the fields is J gene, D gene, V gene, clone size, CDR3 DNA, CDR3 protein. A D gene is named only where the DNA matches it firmly. Some rows have no size entry. The others give once, few or many, or a class for an expanded clone.

>TRBJ2-2|-|TRBV28|-
TGTGCCAGCAGTTTATACGCCAGCAACACCGGGGAGCTGTTTTTT
CASSLYASNTGELFF
>TRBJ2-5|TRBD2|TRBV19|once
TGTGCCAGTAGTATCCCCGGGGGGGGACACATCCAAGAGACCCAGTACTTC
CASSIPGGGHIQETQYF
>TRBJ2-1|-|TRBV4-1|-
TGCGCCAGCAGCCAAGATTCAAGAGGGGGTGAGCAGTTCTTC
CASSQDSRGGEQFF
>TRBJ1-2|-|TRBV7-9|-
TGTGCCAGCAGCTTAGTGGGGGACAACCAAGGGGGCTACACCTTC
CASSLVGDNQGGYTF
>TRBJ2-7|-|TRBV24-1|-
TGTGCCACCAGTGATCGAGGGACCGCGGGTGAATACGAGCAGTACTTC
CATSDRGTAGEYEQYF
>TRBJ1-1|-|TRBV11-2|-
TGTGCCAGCAGCAATCGTAACAGGGCCGGGAACACTGAAGCTTTCTTT
CASSNRNRAGNTEAFF
>TRBJ2-1|-|TRBV5-1|once
TGCGCCAGCAGCGCGGGACAGCCTTACAATGAGCAGTTCTTC
CASSAGQPYNEQFF
>TRBJ2-2|TRBD2|TRBV9|-
TGTGCCAGCAGCGTAGGTGTAGCGGGAGCGAACGGGGAGCTGTTTTTT
CASSVGVAGANGELFF
>TRBJ2-7|-|TRBV19|-
TGTGCCAGTAGTATGATGGCCCAGCGGCATCCATTTTCCTACGAGCAGTACTTC
CASSMMAQRHPFSYEQYF
>TRBJ2-5|-|TRBV24-1|-
TGTGCCACCAGTGACCCCCTTCCCCAAGAGACCCAGTACTTC
CATSDPLPQETQYF
>TRBJ1-6|TRBD1|TRBV4-1|-
TGCGCCAGCAGCCAAGGGACAGGGGACAGCTCACCCCTCCACTTT
CASSQGTGDSSPLHF
>TRBJ1-4|TRBD1|TRBV27|once
TGTGCCAGCAGACCGACAGGGGGAGGTGAAAAACTGTTTTTT
CASRPTGGGEKLFF
>TRBJ2-1|TRBD1|TRBV7-9|few
TGTGCCAGCAGCTCAACGACAGGGGCCGAGTTCTTC
CASSSTTGAEFF
>TRBJ2-7|-|TRBV27|once
TGTGCCAGCAGTTTGGGCCGAGGAGGGGGATTCGAGCAGTACTTC
CASSLGRGGGFEQYF
>TRBJ1-1|-|TRBV19|-
TGTGCCAGTAGTATAGGCAGCGAATGGGGCACTGAAGCTTTCTTT
CASSIGSEWGTEAFF
>TRBJ2-5|-|TRBV4-1|-
TGCGCCAGCAGCCATCGGACAGAAGAGACCCAGTACTTC
CASSHRTEETQYF
>TRBJ1-1|TRBD1|TRBV11-3|-
TGTGCCAGCAGCTATAACAGGGGGCCGGGCACTGAAGCTTTCTTT
CASSYNRGPGTEAFF